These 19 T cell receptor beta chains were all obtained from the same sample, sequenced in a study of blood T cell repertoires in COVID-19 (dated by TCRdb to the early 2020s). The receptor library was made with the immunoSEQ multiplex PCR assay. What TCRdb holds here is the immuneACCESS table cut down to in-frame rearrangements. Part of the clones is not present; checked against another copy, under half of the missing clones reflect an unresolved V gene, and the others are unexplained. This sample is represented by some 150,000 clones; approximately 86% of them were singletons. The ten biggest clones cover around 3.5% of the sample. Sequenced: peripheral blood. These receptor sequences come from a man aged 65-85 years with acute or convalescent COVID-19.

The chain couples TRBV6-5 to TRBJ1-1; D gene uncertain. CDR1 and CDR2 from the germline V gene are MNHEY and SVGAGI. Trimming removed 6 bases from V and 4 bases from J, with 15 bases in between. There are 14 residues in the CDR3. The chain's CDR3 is CASSALESFTEAFF. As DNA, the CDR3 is TGTGCCAGCAGCGCGCTCGAAAGTTTCACTGAAGCTTTCTTT.

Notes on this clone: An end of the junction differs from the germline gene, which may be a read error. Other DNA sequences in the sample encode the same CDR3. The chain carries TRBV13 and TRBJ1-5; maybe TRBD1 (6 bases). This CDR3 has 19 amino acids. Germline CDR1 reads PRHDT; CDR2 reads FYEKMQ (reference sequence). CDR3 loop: CASSLYGGRRINSNQPQHF. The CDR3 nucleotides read TGTGCCAGCAGCTTATACGGGGGGCGAAGGATTAATAGCAATCAGCCCCAACATTTT.

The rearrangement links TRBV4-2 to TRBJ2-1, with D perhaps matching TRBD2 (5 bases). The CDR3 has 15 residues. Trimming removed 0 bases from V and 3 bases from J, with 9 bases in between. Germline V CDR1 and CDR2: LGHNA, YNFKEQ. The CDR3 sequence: CASSQESGDYNEQFF. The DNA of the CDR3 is TGTGCCAGCAGCCAAGAATCCGGGGACTACAATGAGCAGTTCTTC.

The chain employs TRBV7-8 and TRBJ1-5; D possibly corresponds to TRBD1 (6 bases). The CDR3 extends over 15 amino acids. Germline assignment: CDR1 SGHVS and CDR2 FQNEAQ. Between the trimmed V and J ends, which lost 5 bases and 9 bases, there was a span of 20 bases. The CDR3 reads CASSPQAGVGPPQHF. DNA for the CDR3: TGTGCCAGCAGCCCCCAGGCAGGGGTGGGTCCGCCCCAGCATTTT.

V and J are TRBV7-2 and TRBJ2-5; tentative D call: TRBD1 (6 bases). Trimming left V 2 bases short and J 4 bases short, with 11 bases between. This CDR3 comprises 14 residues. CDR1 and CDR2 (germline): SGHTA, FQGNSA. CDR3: CASSLRTVSETQYF. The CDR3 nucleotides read TGTGCCAGCAGCTTACGGACAGTGTCAGAGACCCAGTACTTC.

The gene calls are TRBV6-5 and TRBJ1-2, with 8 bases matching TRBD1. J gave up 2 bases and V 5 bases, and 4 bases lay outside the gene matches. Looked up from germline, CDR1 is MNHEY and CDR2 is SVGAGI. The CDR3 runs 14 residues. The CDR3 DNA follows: TGTGCCAGCAGTAGGACAGGGCCAAACTATGGCTACACCTTC. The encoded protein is CASSRTGPNYGYTF.

DNA of the CDR3: TGTGCCAGCAGCTTGGGACTAGCGGGAGTTGGGGCTCATTACTTC. This encodes CASSLGLAGVGAHYF. The gene calls are TRBV5-5 and TRBJ2-7; the match to TRBD2 covers 12 bases. The CDR3 sequence is 15 residues long. CDR1 SGHKS and CDR2 YYEKEE come from the germline V gene (reference sequence). After removal of 0 bases from V and 13 bases from J, the junction contained 11 bases not matched to a gene. The full variable domain, with the rest looked up from reference TRBV5-5 and TRBJ2-7, is DAGVTQSPTHLIKTRGQQVTLRCSPISGHKSVSWYQQVLGQGPQFIFQYYEKEERGRGNFPDRFSARQFPNYSSELNVNALLLGDSALYLCASSLGLAGVGAHYFGPGTRLTVT.

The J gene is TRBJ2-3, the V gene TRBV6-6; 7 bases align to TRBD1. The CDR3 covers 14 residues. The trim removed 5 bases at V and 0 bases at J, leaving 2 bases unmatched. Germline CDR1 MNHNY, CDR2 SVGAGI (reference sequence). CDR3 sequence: CASSPGQSTDTQYF. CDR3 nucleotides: TGTGCCAGCAGTCCGGGACAGAGCACAGATACGCAGTATTTT.

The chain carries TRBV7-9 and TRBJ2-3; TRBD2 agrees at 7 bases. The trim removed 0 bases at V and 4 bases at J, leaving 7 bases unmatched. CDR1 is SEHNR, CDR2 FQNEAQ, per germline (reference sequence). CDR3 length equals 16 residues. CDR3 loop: CASSLALGGGADTQYF. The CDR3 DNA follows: TGTGCCAGCAGCTTAGCGCTGGGGGGAGGGGCAGATACGCAGTATTTT.

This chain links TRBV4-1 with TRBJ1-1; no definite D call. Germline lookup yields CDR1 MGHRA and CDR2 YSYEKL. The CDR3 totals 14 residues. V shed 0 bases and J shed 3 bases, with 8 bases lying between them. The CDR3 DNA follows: TGCGCCAGCAGCCAAGATATGGAGGACACTGAAGCTTTCTTT. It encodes CASSQDMEDTEAFF.

In DNA form, the CDR3 reads TGTGCCTGGAGGCCGGGACAGGGGAGGACTGAAGCTTTCTTT. Translation: CAWRPGQGRTEAFF. The chain has TRBV30 and TRBJ1-1; 10 bases match TRBD1. The V and J ends lost 3 bases and 5 bases, in that order; junction bases with no gene match: 6. The V gene's germline CDR1 is GTSNPN and CDR2 SVGIG (reference sequence). The CDR3 has 14 residues.

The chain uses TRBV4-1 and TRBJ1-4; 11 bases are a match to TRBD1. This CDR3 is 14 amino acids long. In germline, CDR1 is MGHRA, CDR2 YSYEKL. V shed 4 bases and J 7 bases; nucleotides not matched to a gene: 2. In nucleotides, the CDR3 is TGCGCCAGCAGCCCGGGGACAGGGGGTGAAAAACTGTTTTTT. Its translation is CASSPGTGGEKLFF.

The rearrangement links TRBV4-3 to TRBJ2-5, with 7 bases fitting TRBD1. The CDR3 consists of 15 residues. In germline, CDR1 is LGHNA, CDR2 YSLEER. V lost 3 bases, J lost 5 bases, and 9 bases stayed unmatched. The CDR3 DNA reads TGCGCCAGCAGCCAGTCAACAGGGGCTTGGGAGACCCAGTACTTC. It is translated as CASSQSTGAWETQYF.

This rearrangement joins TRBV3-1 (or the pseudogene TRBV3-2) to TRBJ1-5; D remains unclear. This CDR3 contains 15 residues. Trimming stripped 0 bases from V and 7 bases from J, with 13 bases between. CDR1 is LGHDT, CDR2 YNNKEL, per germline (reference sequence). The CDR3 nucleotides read TGTGCCAGCAGCCAAGACGACCGGGTAAACCAGCCCCAGCATTTT. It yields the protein CASSQDDRVNQPQHF.

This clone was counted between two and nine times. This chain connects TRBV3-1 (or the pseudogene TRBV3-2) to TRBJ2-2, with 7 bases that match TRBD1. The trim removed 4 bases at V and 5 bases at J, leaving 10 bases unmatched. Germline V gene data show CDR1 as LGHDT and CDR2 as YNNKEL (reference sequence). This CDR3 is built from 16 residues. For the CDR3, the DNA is TGTGCCAGCAGCCTACAGACAGGGTTTGTAACCGGGGAGCTGTTTTTT. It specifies CASSLQTGFVTGELFF.

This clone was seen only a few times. CDR3 sequence: CASSSQGAGQPQHF. The CDR3 DNA reads TGTGCCAGTAGTTCGCAGGGGGCAGGGCAGCCCCAGCATTTT. The chain is built from TRBV19 and TRBJ1-5; 8 positions agree with TRBD1. CDR1 and CDR2 from the germline V gene are LNHDA and SQIVND (reference sequence). The CDR3 is 14 amino acids. After removal of 5 bases from V and 7 bases from J, the junction contained 7 bases not matched to a gene.

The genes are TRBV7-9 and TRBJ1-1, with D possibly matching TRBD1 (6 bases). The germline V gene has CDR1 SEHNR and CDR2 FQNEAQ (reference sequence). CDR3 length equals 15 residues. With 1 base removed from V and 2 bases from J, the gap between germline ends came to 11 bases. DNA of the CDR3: TGTGCCAGCAGCTTAGGGGACATTAAAAACACTGAAGCTTTCTTT. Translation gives CASSLGDIKNTEAFF.

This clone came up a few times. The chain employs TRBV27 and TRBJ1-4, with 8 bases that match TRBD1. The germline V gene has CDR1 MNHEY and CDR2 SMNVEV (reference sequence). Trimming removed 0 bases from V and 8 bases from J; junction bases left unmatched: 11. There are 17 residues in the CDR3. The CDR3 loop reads CASSLSAVDRGNEKLFF. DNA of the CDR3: TGTGCCAGCAGTTTATCGGCCGTAGACAGGGGAAACGAAAAACTGTTTTTT.

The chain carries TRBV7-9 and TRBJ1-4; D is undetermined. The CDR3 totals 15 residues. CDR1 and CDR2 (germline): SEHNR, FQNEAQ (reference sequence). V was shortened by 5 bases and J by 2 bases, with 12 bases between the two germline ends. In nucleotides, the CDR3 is TGTGCCAGCAGCCCACACAGTTCCACTAATGAAAAACTGTTTTTT. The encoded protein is CASSPHSSTNEKLFF.